The 14 T cell receptor beta chains in this list originate from one sample, sequenced in a study of T cell responses to AZD1222 COVID-19 vaccine. This table comes from immunoSEQ multiplex PCR, and its TCRdb copy is limited to in-frame clones, with some not included. The sample has more than 80,000 clones, more than 85% seen once. The starting material was peripheral blood, obtained 28 days after the second AZD1222 dose. The source of these receptors is an adult who received the AZD1222 COVID-19 vaccine.

The J gene is TRBJ2-6, the V gene TRBV7-9, with D perhaps TRBD1 (5 bases). V was clipped by 5 bases and J by 0 bases, with 14 bases between them. The length of the CDR3 is 17 residues. The germline V gene encodes CDR1 SEHNR and CDR2 FQNEAQ (reference sequence). DNA of the CDR3: TGTGCCAGCAGCGGGCGGACACCAATCTCTGGGGCCAACGTCCTGACTTTC. The encoded protein is CASSGRTPISGANVLTF.

The gene calls are TRBV6-2 or TRBV6-3 and TRBJ2-5; D gene unclear. The CDR3 consists of 14 residues. V lost 2 bases and J 2 bases, leaving 9 bases between the germline ends. Per germline, CDR1 MNHEY and CDR2 SVGEGT. CDR3 sequence (DNA): TGTGCCAGCAGTTACGGATTGACACAAGAGACCCAGTACTTC. It is translated as CASSYGLTQETQYF.

The genes are TRBV6-5 and TRBJ2-7, with 8 bases that match TRBD2. The germline V gene has CDR1 MNHEY and CDR2 SVGAGI. V lost 3 bases, J lost 2 bases, and 6 bases stayed unmatched. The CDR3 contains 15 residues. This CDR3 reads CASSYQRESAYEQYF. The DNA of the CDR3 is TGTGCCAGCAGTTATCAGCGGGAGTCGGCCTACGAGCAGTACTTC.

For the CDR3, the DNA is TGTGCCAGCACCAAGGGGACAGGGCTCTACGAGCAGTACTTC. Protein: CASTKGTGLYEQYF. The genes are TRBV6-5 and TRBJ2-7; 9 positions agree with TRBD1. V trimming: 7 bases; J trimming: 3 bases; junction bases outside the gene matches: 7. CDR3 size: 14 residues. Germline CDR1 reads MNHEY; CDR2 reads SVGAGI.

The chain couples TRBV6-5 to TRBJ2-7; a weak D match, TRBD2 (5 bases). Trimming pared 7 bases from V and 1 base from J, leaving 14 bases between. This CDR3 has 14 amino acids. CDR1 and CDR2 (germline): MNHEY, SVGAGI. CDR3 loop: CASKRGLSSYEQYF. CDR3 sequence (DNA): TGTGCCAGCAAGAGAGGACTCTCTTCCTACGAGCAGTACTTC.

The chain carries TRBV19 and TRBJ1-1, with a possible D match to TRBD1 (6 bases). Trimming cost V 2 bases and J 1 base, with 11 bases left between them. From germline, CDR1 is LNHDA and CDR2 SQIVND (reference sequence). This CDR3 has 15 amino acids. The CDR3 sequence is CASSIWGRPNTEAFF. The CDR3 DNA sequence: TGTGCCAGTAGTATATGGGGGCGTCCGAACACTGAAGCTTTCTTT.

This chain joins TRBV28 and TRBJ2-7; 9 bases are shared with TRBD1. This CDR3 contains 15 residues. V dropped 3 bases and J dropped 4; count of bases not matched to a gene: 7. CDR1 and CDR2 from the germline V gene are MDHEN and SYDVKM. CDR3: CASSFPGQGIYEQYF. CDR3 sequence (DNA): TGTGCCAGCAGTTTCCCGGGACAGGGCATTTACGAGCAGTACTTC.

V is TRBV7-9 and J is TRBJ2-7; D may be TRBD2 (6 bases). From germline, CDR1 is SEHNR and CDR2 FQNEAQ (reference sequence). This CDR3 has 15 amino acids. Trimming took off 1 base at V and 2 bases at J, with 12 bases between the two ends. In DNA form, the CDR3 reads TGTGCCAGCAGCTTAGAGGGTAGCGGAGCCTACGAGCAGTACTTC. This encodes CASSLEGSGAYEQYF.

The chain is built from TRBV6-5 and TRBJ1-2, with a weak D call TRBD1 (6 bases). The CDR3 loop spans 15 amino acids. Germline V gene sequence: CDR1 MNHEY, CDR2 SVGAGI. Trimming shortened V by 4 bases and J by 0 bases, and 12 bases separated the two germline ends. The CDR3 region has the DNA TGTGCCAGCAGTTTCCTGGACAGAGCTAACTATGGCTACACCTTC. It is translated as CASSFLDRANYGYTF.

The rearrangement joins TRBV28 to TRBJ2-3, with D maybe TRBD2 (7 bases). Trimming cost V 6 bases and J 1 base, with 23 bases left between them. Germline loops: CDR1 MDHEN, CDR2 SYDVKM. The CDR3 spans 18 residues. The CDR3 DNA follows: TGTGCCAGCAGAGAAGGGGGAGGGCCCTCCTTGGGCACAGATACGCAGTATTTT. Protein sequence: CASREGGGPSLGTDTQYF. The complete variable domain, with remaining parts taken from reference TRBV28 and TRBJ2-3, reads DVKVTQSSRYLVKRTGEKVFLECVQDMDHENMFWYRQDPGLGLRLIYFSYDVKMKEKGDIPEGYSVSREKKERFSLILESASTNQTSMYLCASREGGGPSLGTDTQYFGPGTRLTVL.

The V call is TRBV15, the J call TRBJ2-3, with 13 bases identical to TRBD2. The CDR3 extends over 16 amino acids. Trimming took 3 bases from V and 1 from J; bases not matched to a gene: 1. Germline assignment: CDR1 LNHNV and CDR2 YYDKDF (reference sequence). Here the CDR3 DNA reads TGTGCCACCAGCAGGGGACTAGCGGGGCGCACAGATACGCAGTATTTT. It codes for CATSRGLAGRTDTQYF.

V is TRBV19 and J is TRBJ1-2; 11 bases agree with TRBD1. V trimming: 3 bases; J trimming: 1 base; junction bases outside the gene matches: 7. The CDR3 has 17 amino acids. Per germline, CDR1 LNHDA and CDR2 SQIVND (reference sequence). CDR3 sequence (DNA): TGTGCCAGTAGTATGGATTCCGGGACAGGGGGTAACTATGGCTACACCTTC. Translation gives CASSMDSGTGGNYGYTF.

This sequence joins TRBV7-9 and TRBJ2-7; D not resolved. Looked up from germline, CDR1 is SEHNR and CDR2 is FQNEAQ (reference sequence). The CDR3 is 11 residues long. Trimming pared 5 bases from V and 6 bases from J, leaving 8 bases between. This CDR3 is CASSPSSEQYF. In nucleotides, the CDR3 is TGTGCCAGCAGCCCAAGCTCCGAGCAGTACTTC. Drawing the rest from reference TRBV7-9 and TRBJ2-7, the complete variable domain is DTGVSQNPRHKITKRGQNVTFRCDPISEHNRLYWYRQTLGQGPEFLTYFQNEAQLEKSRLLSDRFSAERPKGSFSTLEIQRTEQGDSAMYLCASSPSSEQYFGPGTRLTVT.

The rearrangement joins TRBV11-1 to TRBJ2-3, with TRBD1 identical over 10 bases. With 7 bases clipped from V and 4 bases from J, the junction kept 5 bases outside the gene matches. Germline assignment: CDR1 SGHAT and CDR2 FQDESV (reference sequence). The CDR3 is 14 amino acids. CDR3 loop: CASTKGQGSDTQYF. CDR3 DNA: TGTGCCAGCACCAAGGGACAGGGGTCAGATACGCAGTATTTT.